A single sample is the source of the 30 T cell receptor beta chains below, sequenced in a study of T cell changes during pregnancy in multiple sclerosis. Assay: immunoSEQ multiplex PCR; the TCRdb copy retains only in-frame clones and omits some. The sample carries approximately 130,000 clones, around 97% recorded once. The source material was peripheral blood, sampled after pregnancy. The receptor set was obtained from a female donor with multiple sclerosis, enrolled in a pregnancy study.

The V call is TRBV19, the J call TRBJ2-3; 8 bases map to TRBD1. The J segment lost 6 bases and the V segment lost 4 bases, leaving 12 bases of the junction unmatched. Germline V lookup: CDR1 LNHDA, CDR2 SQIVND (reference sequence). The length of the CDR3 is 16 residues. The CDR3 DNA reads TGTGCCAGTAGTAAGGACAGGGTGGGTGGGTCGGATACGCAGTATTTT. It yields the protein CASSKDRVGGSDTQYF.

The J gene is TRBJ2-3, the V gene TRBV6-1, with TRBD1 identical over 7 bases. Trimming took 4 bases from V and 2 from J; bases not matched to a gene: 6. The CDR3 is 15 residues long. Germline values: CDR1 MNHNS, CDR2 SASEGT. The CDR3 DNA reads TGTGCCAGCAGTGCCGGGACAGATGACACAGATACGCAGTATTTT. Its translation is CASSAGTDDTDTQYF.

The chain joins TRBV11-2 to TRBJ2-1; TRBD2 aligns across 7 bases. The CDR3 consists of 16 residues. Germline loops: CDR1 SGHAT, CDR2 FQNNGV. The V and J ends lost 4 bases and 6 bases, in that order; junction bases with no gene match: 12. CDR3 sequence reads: CASSYPRAGAFNEQFF. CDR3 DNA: TGTGCCAGCAGCTACCCGAGGGCGGGAGCGTTCAATGAGCAGTTCTTC.

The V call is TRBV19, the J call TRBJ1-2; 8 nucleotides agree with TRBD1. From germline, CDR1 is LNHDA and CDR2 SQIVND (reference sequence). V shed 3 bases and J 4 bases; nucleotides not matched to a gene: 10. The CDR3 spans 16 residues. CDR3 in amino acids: CASSIGSRGRGYGYTF. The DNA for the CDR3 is TGTGCCAGTAGTATTGGATCCAGGGGGCGAGGCTATGGCTACACCTTC.

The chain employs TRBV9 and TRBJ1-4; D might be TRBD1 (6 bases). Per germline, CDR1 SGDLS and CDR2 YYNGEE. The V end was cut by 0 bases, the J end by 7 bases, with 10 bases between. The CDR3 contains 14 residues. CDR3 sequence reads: CASSVGDNLEKLFF. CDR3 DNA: TGTGCCAGCAGCGTAGGGGACAACCTTGAAAAACTGTTTTTT. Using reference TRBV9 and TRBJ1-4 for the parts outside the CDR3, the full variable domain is DSGVTQTPKHLITATGQRVTLRCSPRSGDLSVYWYQQSLDQGLQFLIQYYNGEERAKGNILERFSAQQFPDLHSELNLSSLELGDSALYFCASSVGDNLEKLFFGSGTQLSVL.

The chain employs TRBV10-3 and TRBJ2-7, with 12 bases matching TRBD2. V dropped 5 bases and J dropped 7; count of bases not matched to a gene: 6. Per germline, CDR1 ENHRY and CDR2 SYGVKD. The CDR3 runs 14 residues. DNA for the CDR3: TGTGCCATCAGTAGGACTAGCGGGATTTTAGAGCAGTACTTC. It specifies CAISRTSGILEQYF.

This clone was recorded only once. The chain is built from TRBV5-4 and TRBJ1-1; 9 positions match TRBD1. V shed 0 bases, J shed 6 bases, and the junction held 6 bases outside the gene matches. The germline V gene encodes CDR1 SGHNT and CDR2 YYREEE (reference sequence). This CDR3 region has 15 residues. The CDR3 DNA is TGTGCCAGCAGCTTGGCCGGGACAGGGACTTCTGAAGCTTTCTTT. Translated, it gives CASSLAGTGTSEAFF.

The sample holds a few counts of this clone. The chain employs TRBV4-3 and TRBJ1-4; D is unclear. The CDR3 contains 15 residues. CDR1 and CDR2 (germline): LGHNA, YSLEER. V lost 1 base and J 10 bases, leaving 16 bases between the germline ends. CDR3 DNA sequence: TGCGCCAGCAGCCAAGTTGGAGGTTTAGCGTCAAAACTGTTTTTT. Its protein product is CASSQVGGLASKLFF.

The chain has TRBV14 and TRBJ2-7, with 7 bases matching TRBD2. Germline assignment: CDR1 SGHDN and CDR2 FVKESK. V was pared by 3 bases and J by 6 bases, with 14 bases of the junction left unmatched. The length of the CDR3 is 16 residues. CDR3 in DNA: TGTGCCAGCAGCCAGGCGGGAGCAAGCCTGACCGGCGAGCAGTACTTC. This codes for CASSQAGASLTGEQYF.

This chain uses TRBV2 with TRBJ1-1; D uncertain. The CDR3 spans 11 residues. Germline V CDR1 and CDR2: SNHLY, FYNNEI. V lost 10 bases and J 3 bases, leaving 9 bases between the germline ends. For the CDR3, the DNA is TGTGCCACCGATCCGGACACTGAAGCTTTCTTT. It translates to CATDPDTEAFF.

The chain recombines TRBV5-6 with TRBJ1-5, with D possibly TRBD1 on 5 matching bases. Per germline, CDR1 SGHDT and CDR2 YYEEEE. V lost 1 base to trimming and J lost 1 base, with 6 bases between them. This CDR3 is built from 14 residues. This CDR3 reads CASSLRGSNQPQHF. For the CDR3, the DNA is TGTGCCAGCAGCTTGAGGGGAAGCAATCAGCCCCAGCATTTT.

CDR3 sequence (DNA): TGTGCCAGCAGCTTACAGGTTCGGGAGACCCAGTACTTC. Amino acid sequence: CASSLQVRETQYF. The chain combines TRBV7-2 with TRBJ2-5; D ambiguous. CDR3 length: 13 residues. The germline V gene encodes CDR1 SGHTA and CDR2 FQGNSA. V gave up 2 bases and J gave up 5 bases, with 9 bases separating them.

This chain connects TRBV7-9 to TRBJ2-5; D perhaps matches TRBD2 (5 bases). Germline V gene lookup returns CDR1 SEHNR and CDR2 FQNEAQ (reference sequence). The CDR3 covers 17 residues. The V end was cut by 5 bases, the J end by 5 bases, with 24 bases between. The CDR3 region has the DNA TGTGCCAGCAGCCCAAACCGCGGTGCGGGCGTAGGGGAGACCCAGTACTTC. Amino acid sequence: CASSPNRGAGVGETQYF.

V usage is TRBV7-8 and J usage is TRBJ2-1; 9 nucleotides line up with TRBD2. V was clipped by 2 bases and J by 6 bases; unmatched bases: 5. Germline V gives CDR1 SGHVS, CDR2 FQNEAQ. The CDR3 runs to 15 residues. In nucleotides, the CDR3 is TGTGCCAGCAGCTTATCCCTAGCGGGACTCAATGAGCAGTTCTTC. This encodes CASSLSLAGLNEQFF.

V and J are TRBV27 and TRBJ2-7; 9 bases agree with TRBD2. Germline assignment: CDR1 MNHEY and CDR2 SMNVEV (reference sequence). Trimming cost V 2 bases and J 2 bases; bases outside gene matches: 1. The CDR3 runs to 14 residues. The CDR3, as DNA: TGTGCCAGCAGTTTAATAGCGGGGGCCTACGAGCAGTACTTC. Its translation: CASSLIAGAYEQYF.

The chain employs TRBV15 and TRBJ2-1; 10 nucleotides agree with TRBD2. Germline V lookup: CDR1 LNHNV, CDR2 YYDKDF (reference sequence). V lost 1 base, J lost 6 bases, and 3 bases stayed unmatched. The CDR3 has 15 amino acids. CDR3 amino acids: CATSRVGTSVNEQFF. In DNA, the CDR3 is TGTGCCACCAGCAGAGTAGGGACTAGCGTCAATGAGCAGTTCTTC. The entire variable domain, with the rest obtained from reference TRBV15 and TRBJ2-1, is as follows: DAMVIQNPRYQVTQFGKPVTLSCSQTLNHNVMYWYQQKSSQAPKLLFHYYDKDFNNEADTPDNFQSRRPNTSFCFLDIRSPGLGDTAMYLCATSRVGTSVNEQFFGPGTRLTVL.

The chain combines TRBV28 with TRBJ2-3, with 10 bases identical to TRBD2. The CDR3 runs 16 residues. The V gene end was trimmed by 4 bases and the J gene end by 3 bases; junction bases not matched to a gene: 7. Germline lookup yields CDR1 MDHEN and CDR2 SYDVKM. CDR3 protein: CASSSPAGGGTDTQYF. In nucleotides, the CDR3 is TGTGCCAGCAGTTCTCCAGCGGGAGGGGGAACAGATACGCAGTATTTT.

The CDR3 bases are TGCGCCAGCAGCCTCCTACCTACACAGGGAAACACTGAAGCTTTCTTT. It is translated as CASSLLPTQGNTEAFF. This chain connects TRBV5-1 to TRBJ1-1; possible D gene TRBD1, 6 bases. The CDR3 sequence is 16 residues long. From germline, CDR1 is SGHRS and CDR2 YFSETQ. V lost 4 bases and J 2 bases, leaving 18 bases between the germline ends.

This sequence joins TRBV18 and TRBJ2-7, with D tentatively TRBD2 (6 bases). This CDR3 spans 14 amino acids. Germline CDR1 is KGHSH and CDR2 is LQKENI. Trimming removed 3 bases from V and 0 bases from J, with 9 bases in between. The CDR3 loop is CASSPPSASYEQYF. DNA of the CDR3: TGTGCCAGCTCACCCCCTAGCGCCTCCTACGAGCAGTACTTC.

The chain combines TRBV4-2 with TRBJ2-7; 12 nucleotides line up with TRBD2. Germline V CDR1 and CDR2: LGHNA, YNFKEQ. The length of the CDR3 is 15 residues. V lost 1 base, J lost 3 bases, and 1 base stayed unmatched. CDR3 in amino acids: CASSQAGLAGYEQYF. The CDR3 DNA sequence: TGTGCCAGCAGCCAAGCGGGACTAGCGGGCTACGAGCAGTACTTC.

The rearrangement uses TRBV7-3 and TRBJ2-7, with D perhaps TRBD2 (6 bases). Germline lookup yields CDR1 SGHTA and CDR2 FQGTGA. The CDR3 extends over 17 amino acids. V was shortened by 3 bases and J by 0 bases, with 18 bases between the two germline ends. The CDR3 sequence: CASSLPCPGTDSYEQYF. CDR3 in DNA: TGTGCCAGCAGCTTGCCCTGCCCCGGGACTGACTCCTACGAGCAGTACTTC.

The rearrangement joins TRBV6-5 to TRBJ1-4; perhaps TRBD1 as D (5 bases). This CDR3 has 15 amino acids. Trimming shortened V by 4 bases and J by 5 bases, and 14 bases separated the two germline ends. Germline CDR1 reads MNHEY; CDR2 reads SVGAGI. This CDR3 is CASSSYAGWNEKLFF. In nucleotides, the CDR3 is TGTGCCAGCAGTTCCTATGCAGGGTGGAATGAAAAACTGTTTTTT.

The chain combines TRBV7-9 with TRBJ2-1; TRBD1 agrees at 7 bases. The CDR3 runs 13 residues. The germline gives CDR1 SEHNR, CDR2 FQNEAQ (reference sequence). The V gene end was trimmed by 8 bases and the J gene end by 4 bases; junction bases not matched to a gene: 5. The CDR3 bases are TGTGCCAGCGGACAGGTCAATTACAATGAGCAGTTCTTC. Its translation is CASGQVNYNEQFF.

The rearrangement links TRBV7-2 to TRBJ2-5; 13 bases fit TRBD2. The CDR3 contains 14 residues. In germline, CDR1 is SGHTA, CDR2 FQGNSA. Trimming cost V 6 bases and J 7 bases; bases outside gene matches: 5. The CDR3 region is CASRLAGGQGTQYF. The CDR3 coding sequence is TGTGCCAGCAGACTAGCGGGGGGGCAGGGGACCCAGTACTTC. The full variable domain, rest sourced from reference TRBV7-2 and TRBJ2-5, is GAGVSQSPSNKVTEKGKDVELRCDPISGHTALYWYRQSLGQGLEFLIYFQGNSAPDKSGLPSDRFSAERTGGSVSTLTIQRTQQEDSAVYLCASRLAGGQGTQYFGPGTRLLVL.

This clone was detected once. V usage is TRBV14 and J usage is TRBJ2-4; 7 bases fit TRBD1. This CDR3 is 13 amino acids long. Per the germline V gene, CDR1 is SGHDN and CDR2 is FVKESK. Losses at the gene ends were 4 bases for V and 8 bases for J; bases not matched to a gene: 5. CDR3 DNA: TGTGCCAGCAGCCGAGACAGGGTTGACATTCAGTACTTC. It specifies CASSRDRVDIQYF.

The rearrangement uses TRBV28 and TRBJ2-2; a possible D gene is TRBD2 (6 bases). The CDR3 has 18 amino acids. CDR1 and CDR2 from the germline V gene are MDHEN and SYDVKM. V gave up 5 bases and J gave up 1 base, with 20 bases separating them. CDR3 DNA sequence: TGTGCCAGCAGTCCATCCATCCCTCGGCGGGGGAACACCGGGGAGCTGTTTTTT. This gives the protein CASSPSIPRRGNTGELFF.

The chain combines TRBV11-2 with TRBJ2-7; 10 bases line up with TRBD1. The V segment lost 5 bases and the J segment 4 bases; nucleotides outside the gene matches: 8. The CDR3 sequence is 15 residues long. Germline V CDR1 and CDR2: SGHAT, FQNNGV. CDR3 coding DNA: TGTGCCAGCAGCCCGCGGTTGGGACAGGGGTACGAGCAGTACTTC. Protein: CASSPRLGQGYEQYF.

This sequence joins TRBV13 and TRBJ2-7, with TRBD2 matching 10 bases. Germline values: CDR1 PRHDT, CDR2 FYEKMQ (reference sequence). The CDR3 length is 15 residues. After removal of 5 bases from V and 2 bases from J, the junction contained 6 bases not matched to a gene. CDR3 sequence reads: CASSQRTSGAYEQYF. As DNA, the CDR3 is TGTGCCAGCAGCCAAAGGACTAGCGGTGCCTACGAGCAGTACTTC. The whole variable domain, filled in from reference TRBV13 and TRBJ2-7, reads AAGVIQSPRHLIKEKRETATLKCYPIPRHDTVYWYQQGPGQDPQFLISFYEKMQSDKGSIPDRFSAQQFSDYHSELNMSSLELGDSALYFCASSQRTSGAYEQYFGPGTRLTVT.

The CDR3 nucleotides are TGTGCCAGTAGTGTACTGGTCTACACCGGGGAGCTGTTTTTT. Its translation: CASSVLVYTGELFF. The chain is built from TRBV19 and TRBJ2-2, with no clear D. The CDR3 covers 14 residues. In germline, CDR1 is LNHDA, CDR2 SQIVND (reference sequence). Trimming stripped 5 bases from V and 3 bases from J, with 10 bases between.

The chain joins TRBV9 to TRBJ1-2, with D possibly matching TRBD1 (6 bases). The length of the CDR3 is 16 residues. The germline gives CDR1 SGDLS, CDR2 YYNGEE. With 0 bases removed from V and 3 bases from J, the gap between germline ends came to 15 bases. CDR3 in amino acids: CASSVEPSTGYYGYTF. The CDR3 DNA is TGTGCCAGCAGCGTAGAGCCTAGTACAGGGTACTATGGCTACACCTTC.